This T cell receptor beta chain is drawn from a study of blood T cell repertoires in COVID-19. The overall study: PBMCs, B-cell-depleted T cells, or T cells provided the cDNA or gDNA that made up the material.

Study processing details: Nucleated cell counts were estimated from reference gene primer amplification. Data came from immunoSEQ multiplex PCR; TCRdb stores just in-frame clones and leaves some out. That table gives V, J and clone size, and the DNA gave D and trimming. This sample yields over 150,000 clones, of which about 86% are seen a single time; more than 5.5% belongs to the top ten. Assignment of participants to cohorts was predicated upon participant-reported clinical history. Trimming removed 0 bases at V and 0 bases at J, with 7 bases between. This CDR3 contains 15 residues. Germline values: CDR1 SEHNR, CDR2 FQNEAQ (reference sequence).

Sequenced: PBMCs or T cells enriched from blood (not recorded which). The sequence derives from a man aged 50-60 years who had recovered from COVID-19. This chain joins TRBV7-9 and TRBJ2-3; the D is unclear. CDR3 sequence: CASSLAPRSTDTQYF. The CDR3 nucleotides read TGTGCCAGCAGCTTAGCGCCGCGGAGCACAGATACGCAGTATTTT.